These 24 T cell receptor beta chains were sequenced from one sample in a study of T cells in Graves' hyperthyroidism and ophthalmopathy. Regions amplified from RNA transcripts were the TCR beta CDR3 regions. During a first-round RT-PCR of the TCR CDR3, the HTBI primer set was used. TCRdb reanalysed the multiplex PCR reads using MiXCR and keeps one entry per CDR3 protein. The sample lists fewer than 450,000 distinct CDR3 sequences; about 18% were seen once. The source material was blood. Every receptor here comes from a woman between 25 and 40 years old with Graves' hyperthyroidism that later progressed to Graves' ophthalmopathy.

This clonotype appeared many times. The gene calls are TRBV18 and TRBJ1-4; D is perhaps TRBD1 (5 bases). With 1 base removed from V and 2 bases from J, the gap between germline ends came to 8 bases. The germline gives CDR1 KGHSH, CDR2 LQKENI. The CDR3 runs to 15 residues. CDR3 residues: CASSPQSGTNEKLFF. CDR3 sequence (DNA): TGTGCCAGCTCACCACAGTCAGGGACTAATGAAAAACTGTTTTTT.

The chain combines TRBV5-1 with TRBJ2-5, with TRBD2 identical over 7 bases. V dropped 0 bases and J dropped 5; count of bases not matched to a gene: 16. CDR1 is SGHRS and CDR2 is YFSETQ in the germline V gene. The CDR3 extends over 18 amino acids. CDR3 protein: CASSLVAPGLGNGETQYF. The CDR3 DNA reads TGCGCCAGCAGCTTGGTGGCCCCAGGACTAGGAAATGGGGAGACCCAGTACTTC.

This clonotype was observed a few times. This chain connects TRBV20-1 to TRBJ2-3; the D gene could be TRBD1 or TRBD2 (5 bases each). This CDR3 contains 15 residues. Trimming took 0 bases from V and 3 from J, leaving 13 bases between them. CDR1 DFQATT and CDR2 SNEGSKA come from the germline V gene (reference sequence). For the CDR3, the DNA is TGCAGTGCTAGAGATTCAGGGAGTATAACAGATACGCAGTATTTT. Protein sequence: CSARDSGSITDTQYF.

This clonotype was seen repeatedly, ten times or more. The rearrangement uses TRBV29-1 and TRBJ1-6; D possibly corresponds to TRBD1 (6 bases). The CDR3 loop spans 15 amino acids. Germline-derived CDR1 and CDR2 are SQVTM and ANQGSEA. Trimming left V 5 bases short and J 5 bases short, with 16 bases between. CDR3 sequence reads: CSVPGHFPNNSPLHF. DNA of the CDR3: TGCAGCGTTCCGGGACACTTCCCTAATAATTCACCCCTCCACTTT.

This clonotype was observed a handful of times. The chain has TRBV7-2 and TRBJ2-1; TRBD2 matches 13 bases. CDR1 and CDR2 (germline): SGHTA, FQGNSA. The CDR3 is made up of 19 amino acids. Trimming took 0 bases from V and 4 from J; bases not matched to a gene: 9. The CDR3 loop reads CASSLALYGLAGAYNEQFF. The CDR3 coding sequence is TGTGCCAGCAGCTTAGCCCTATACGGACTAGCGGGAGCGTACAATGAGCAGTTCTTC.

This clonotype was counted many times. The chain is built from TRBV3-1 and TRBJ2-7; D is perhaps TRBD2 (5 bases). Trimming pared 4 bases from V and 1 base from J, leaving 17 bases between. The CDR3 loop spans 16 amino acids. Germline V lookup: CDR1 LGHDT, CDR2 YNNKEL (reference sequence). The CDR3 region is CASSLGASGDSYEQYF. Here the CDR3 DNA reads TGTGCCAGCAGCCTGGGAGCGAGCGGAGATTCCTACGAGCAGTACTTC.

The genes are TRBV18 and TRBJ2-5, with unresolved D. In germline, CDR1 is KGHSH, CDR2 LQKENI. There are 13 residues in the CDR3. V was shortened by 0 bases and J by 5 bases, with 7 bases between the two germline ends. In DNA form, the CDR3 reads TGTGCCAGCTCACCACCGAACGCGGAGACCCAGTACTTC. Its protein product is CASSPPNAETQYF.

In this sample, this clonotype turned up many times. The chain carries TRBV28 and TRBJ2-5, with D hard to call. The V gene's germline CDR1 is MDHEN and CDR2 SYDVKM. The V end lost 5 bases, the J end lost 1 base, and 17 bases lay between the germline ends. There are 16 residues in the CDR3. CDR3 bases: TGTGCCAGCAGTCCCCATTCTGGGCACCGCCAAGAGACCCAGTACTTC. It translates to CASSPHSGHRQETQYF.

This clonotype turned up a few times. The chain carries TRBV5-4 and TRBJ2-1; 7 nucleotides match TRBD2. This CDR3 spans 16 amino acids. With 1 base clipped from V and 1 base from J, the junction kept 5 bases outside the gene matches. The V gene's germline CDR1 is SGHNT and CDR2 YYREEE (reference sequence). In DNA form, the CDR3 reads TGTGCCAGCAGCTTGAAGACGGGGGGATCCTACAATGAGCAGTTCTTC. It specifies CASSLKTGGSYNEQFF.

This clonotype has a count of ten or more. The chain combines TRBV10-3 with TRBJ1-1; unclear D gene. Germline V gene lookup returns CDR1 ENHRY and CDR2 SYGVKD. V was shortened by 4 bases and J by 2 bases, with 8 bases between the two germline ends. The CDR3 spans 13 residues. The chain's CDR3 is CAISGGSNTEAFF. The DNA of the CDR3 is TGTGCCATCAGTGGGGGTTCAAACACTGAAGCTTTCTTT.

In nucleotides, the CDR3 is TGTGCCAGCAGTGTGGGGTCCGCAGGGGATGGGCCAGATACGCAGTATTTT. Protein sequence: CASSVGSAGDGPDTQYF. This chain links TRBV6-2 or TRBV6-3 with TRBJ2-3; TRBD1 might be the D (6 bases). This CDR3 spans 17 amino acids. Germline values: CDR1 MNHEY, CDR2 SVGEGT. V lost 5 bases and J lost 4, with 22 bases in between.

This clonotype was seen ten or more times. The chain uses TRBV28 and TRBJ1-6; D is unclear. Deletions cut 2 bases from V and 6 bases from J, with 14 bases between. The CDR3 has 16 residues. CDR1 MDHEN and CDR2 SYDVKM come from the germline V gene. The CDR3 sequence: CASSLPTVPLNSPLHF. DNA for the CDR3: TGTGCCAGCAGTTTACCCACCGTCCCGCTTAATTCACCCCTCCACTTT. Based on the CDR3 plus reference TRBV28 and TRBJ1-6, the full variable domain is DVKVTQSSRYLVKRTGEKVFLECVQDMDHENMFWYRQDPGLGLRLIYFSYDVKMKEKGDIPEGYSVSREKKERFSLILESASTNQTSMYLCASSLPTVPLNSPLHFGNGTRLTVT.

The CDR3: CASSLGIGTGGYNEQFF. CDR3 bases: TGCGCCAGCAGCTTGGGGATAGGGACAGGGGGCTACAATGAGCAGTTCTTC. V usage is TRBV5-1 and J usage is TRBJ2-1; TRBD1 matches 11 bases. CDR3 length equals 17 residues. CDR1 is SGHRS and CDR2 is YFSETQ in the germline V gene. Trimming took 0 bases from V and 3 from J; bases not matched to a gene: 5.

The V gene is TRBV11-3, the J gene TRBJ1-5; 9 nucleotides match TRBD1. V lost 3 bases, J lost 0 bases, and 9 bases stayed unmatched. Per the germline V gene, CDR1 is SGHNT and CDR2 is YENEEA. This CDR3 is 18 amino acids long. This CDR3 reads CASSFSDRGVYSNQPQHF. CDR3 in DNA: TGTGCCAGCAGCTTTAGTGACAGGGGGGTATATAGCAATCAGCCCCAGCATTTT.

This clonotype was counted ten times or more. J is TRBJ2-2 and V is TRBV3-1; TRBD2 matches 7 bases. V lost 0 bases and J lost 1; bases outside the gene matches: 2. Germline-derived CDR1 and CDR2 are LGHDT and YNNKEL (reference sequence). This CDR3 contains 16 residues. CDR3 sequence reads: CASSQEAGKNTGELFF. The CDR3 DNA reads as TGTGCCAGCAGCCAAGAAGCGGGGAAGAACACCGGGGAGCTGTTTTTT.

CDR3 DNA sequence: TGCAGTGCTAGAGATGTGCGGGAGGTTTTAAGGACAGATACGCAGTATTTT. This gives the protein CSARDVREVLRTDTQYF. The chain recombines TRBV20-1 with TRBJ2-3; TRBD2 matches at 8 bases. From germline, CDR1 is DFQATT and CDR2 SNEGSKA (reference sequence). Unmatched junction bases numbered 11, after V lost 0 bases and J lost 3 bases. The CDR3 covers 17 residues.

This clonotype has ten or more counts. The chain uses TRBV7-9 and TRBJ1-2; possibly TRBD1 for D (6 bases). Germline values: CDR1 SEHNR, CDR2 FQNEAQ (reference sequence). Deletions cut 5 bases from V and 4 bases from J, with 20 bases between. The CDR3 runs 16 residues. The CDR3, as DNA: TGTGCCAGCAGCCTAGGGGGGCAGGGGCGCACCTATGGCTACACCTTC. Translating it yields CASSLGGQGRTYGYTF.

Many counts were recorded for this clonotype. The chain joins TRBV20-1 to TRBJ1-1; the D is unclear. This CDR3 has 8 residues. V was shortened by 5 bases and J by 6 bases, with 1 base between the two germline ends. Looked up from germline, CDR1 is DFQATT and CDR2 is SNEGSKA (reference sequence). In DNA, the CDR3 is TGCAGTGCTCCTGAAGCTTTCTTT. Translated: CSAPEAFF.

This clonotype was detected many times. The J gene is TRBJ1-2, the V gene TRBV27, with D perhaps TRBD1 (5 bases). V shed 7 bases and J shed 5 bases, with 17 bases lying between them. The CDR3 covers 14 residues. Germline V gene data show CDR1 as MNHEY and CDR2 as SMNVEV (reference sequence). This CDR3 is CASINGHCPYGYTF. In DNA form, the CDR3 reads TGTGCCAGCATTAATGGACATTGCCCATATGGCTACACCTTC.

This clonotype was counted at least ten times. V usage is TRBV28 and J usage is TRBJ1-4, with D possibly matching TRBD1 (5 bases). This CDR3 contains 14 residues. The ends were cut back, 11 bases at V and 7 bases at J, with 20 bases in the middle. Germline V gene data show CDR1 as MDHEN and CDR2 as SYDVKM. The CDR3 nucleotides are TGTGCCTCAGGGCAGTGGGAAGGAGGTGAAAAACTGTTTTTT. It specifies CASGQWEGGEKLFF. Filled out from reference TRBV28 and TRBJ1-4, the complete variable domain reads DVKVTQSSRYLVKRTGEKVFLECVQDMDHENMFWYRQDPGLGLRLIYFSYDVKMKEKGDIPEGYSVSREKKERFSLILESASTNQTSMYLCASGQWEGGEKLFFGSGTQLSVL.

This clonotype appeared a few times. The chain uses TRBV7-9 and TRBJ2-1, with 7 positions matching TRBD2. From germline, CDR1 is SEHNR and CDR2 FQNEAQ (reference sequence). There are 15 residues in the CDR3. J gave up 7 bases and V 5 bases, and 11 bases lay outside the gene matches. The CDR3 DNA is TGTGCCAGCAGCCTCGGCGGGGGAGGTGGAAATGAGCAGTTCTTC. Translating gives CASSLGGGGGNEQFF.

This clonotype was found many times. The chain is built from TRBV6-1 and TRBJ2-1; D might be TRBD2 (6 bases). This CDR3 comprises 15 residues. Trimming shortened V by 3 bases and J by 7 bases, and 16 bases separated the two germline ends. The germline V gene has CDR1 MNHNS and CDR2 SASEGT. The CDR3 region has the DNA TGTGCCAGCAGTGACGTGGGGGAGGTAAGGAATGAGCAGTTCTTC. It translates to CASSDVGEVRNEQFF.

This clonotype was observed at least ten times. The V gene is TRBV29-1, the J gene TRBJ1-1; D unresolved. Between the trimmed V and J ends, which lost 4 bases and 4 bases, there was a span of 16 bases. Per the germline V gene, CDR1 is SQVTM and CDR2 is ANQGSEA. This CDR3 contains 14 residues. CDR3 in amino acids: CSVVGSQLGTEAFF. Here the CDR3 DNA reads TGCAGCGTTGTAGGGTCCCAACTAGGCACTGAAGCTTTCTTT. Looking up the rest from reference TRBV29-1 and TRBJ1-1 gives the full variable domain: SAVISQKPSRDICQRGTSLTIQCQVDSQVTMMFWYRQQPGQSLTLIATANQGSEATYESGFVIDKFPISRPNLTFSTLTVSNMSPEDSSIYLCSVVGSQLGTEAFFGQGTRLTVV.

The sample holds many counts of this clonotype. V is TRBV2 and J is TRBJ1-1; D remains unclear. Trimming shortened V by 4 bases and J by 7 bases, and 7 bases separated the two germline ends. The CDR3 sequence is 11 residues long. The germline V gene encodes CDR1 SNHLY and CDR2 FYNNEI. CDR3 residues: CASSVVSEAFF. The CDR3 DNA is TGTGCCAGCAGTGTTGTCAGTGAAGCTTTCTTT.